This T cell receptor (beta chain) was identified in a study of cytomegalovirus exposure and HLA in healthy donors. Donors came from a validation cohort of some 110 subjects, distinct from the first 666-subject cohort. Study-level points and caveats: Some TCR beta chains (about 170 of them) were listed as cytomegalovirus-associated.

With respect to this clone: The antigen is undetermined.

Sequenced by immunoSEQ multiplex PCR; TCRdb stores in-frame clones only, minus some. The sample carries 50,000 to 65,000 clones, approximately 89% recorded once. The clonotype originates from a woman aged 18-29 years in good health and CMV-seropositive. Sequencing was done on a sample of PBMCs.

The CDR3 DNA reads as TGTGCCAGTAGTATAGGGCAGGGGGCGATACTGGCAGGAACTGAAGCTTTCTTT. It specifies CASSIGQGAILAGTEAFF. The chain joins TRBV19 to TRBJ1-1; 8 bases map to TRBD1. V lost 1 base to trimming and J lost 5 bases; unmatched junction nucleotides: 15. CDR1 is LNHDA, CDR2 SQIVND, per germline (reference sequence). This CDR3 is 18 amino acids long.